This T cell receptor beta chain was found in a study of long-term antiretroviral therapy in people with HIV. Study background: The oldest specimens predate the 2015 immediate-ART recommendation by about a decade. General study points: Pre-ART-expanded clones dominated the repertoire at all time points.

With respect to this clone: Its antigen remains unidentified.

Per germline, CDR1 SGHNT and CDR2 YYREEE (reference sequence). Trimming pared 4 bases from V and 2 bases from J, leaving 8 bases between. The CDR3 is made up of 13 amino acids. An immunoSEQ assay, version v3.0, was performed at survey level. The repertoire was sequenced with immunoSEQ multiplex PCR; TCRdb's copy has only in-frame clones and lacks some. The sample has around 16,000 clones, 60% to 80% seen once. Sequences were derived from unsorted PBMCs, sampled 1.5 years before starting antiretroviral therapy. The rearrangement links TRBV5-4 to TRBJ2-3, with D unclear. This sequence was found in a woman aged 45-59 years with HIV. CDR3 protein: CASSQPHTDTQYF. The CDR3 DNA reads TGTGCCAGCAGCCAACCTCACACAGATACGCAGTATTTT.